The 13 T cell receptor beta chains below all came from one sample that was sequenced in a study of cytomegalovirus exposure and HLA in healthy donors. 13 Jbeta primers and 60 Vbeta primers were used for the PCR. Only in-frame clones appear in the TCRdb table, and some are missing; sequencing was by immunoSEQ multiplex PCR. The data contain 130,000 or so clones, roughly 70% of them singletons. Sample: PBMCs. Receptors originate from a man in his fifties or sixties in good health and CMV-seropositive.

This clone was picked up a small number of times. The V and J genes are TRBV29-1 and TRBJ2-5, with TRBD2 as a possible D gene (6 bases). V was trimmed by 3 bases and J by 5 bases, leaving 7 bases between them. This CDR3 is built from 11 residues. CDR1 and CDR2 from the germline V gene are SQVTM and ANQGSEA. CDR3 DNA: TGCAGCGTTGAGGAGGGGGAGACCCAGTACTTC. This encodes CSVEEGETQYF.

The chain combines TRBV25-1 with TRBJ1-4; D might be TRBD1 (6 bases). The CDR3 is 13 residues long. Germline CDR1 MGHDK, CDR2 SYGVNS. Trimming pared 6 bases from V and 9 bases from J, leaving 14 bases between. The CDR3 loop reads CASSEGGGKKLFF. For the CDR3, the DNA is TGTGCCAGCAGCGAGGGGGGAGGGAAAAAACTGTTTTTT.

The chain employs TRBV11-2 and TRBJ1-5, with 9 bases that match TRBD1. From germline, CDR1 is SGHAT and CDR2 FQNNGV. There are 16 residues in the CDR3. V gave up 0 bases and J gave up 4 bases; unmatched junction bases: 4. CDR3 amino acids: CASSLERGQGNQPQHF. CDR3 DNA sequence: TGTGCCAGCAGCTTAGAACGGGGACAGGGTAATCAGCCCCAGCATTTT.

This clone was seen a single time. The chain joins TRBV7-8 to TRBJ1-4; 8 nucleotides match TRBD1. The CDR3 is made up of 20 amino acids. The V segment lost 6 bases and the J segment 0 bases; nucleotides outside the gene matches: 18. Germline CDR1 reads SGHVS; CDR2 reads FQNEAQ. This CDR3 is CASSFSSRGQDASTNEKLFF. The DNA for the CDR3 is TGTGCCAGCAGTTTCTCCTCCAGGGGGCAGGACGCCTCAACTAATGAAAAACTGTTTTTT.

The genes are TRBV5-1 and TRBJ2-1; 8 bases match TRBD2. Germline V gives CDR1 SGHRS, CDR2 YFSETQ. The CDR3 covers 17 residues. V lost 4 bases to trimming and J lost 0 bases; unmatched junction nucleotides: 9. The CDR3 nucleotides are TGCGCCAGCAGCAGCGGGACTAGTGGCCTCTCCTACAATGAGCAGTTCTTC. Protein product: CASSSGTSGLSYNEQFF.

This chain joins TRBV4-1 and TRBJ1-5; D is unresolved. The V end was cut by 4 bases, the J end by 5 bases, with 15 bases between. The CDR3 loop spans 15 amino acids. Germline CDR1 reads MGHRA; CDR2 reads YSYEKL. Here the CDR3 DNA reads TGCGCCAGCAGCCTCGCCGTCCAGGCCGATCAGCCCCAGCATTTT. This gives the protein CASSLAVQADQPQHF.

This clone was observed a handful of times. The V gene is TRBV18, the J gene TRBJ2-3; TRBD1 aligns across 7 bases. Germline CDR1 KGHSH, CDR2 LQKENI. The J segment lost 4 bases and the V segment lost 3 bases, leaving 10 bases of the junction unmatched. This CDR3 has 16 amino acids. CDR3: CASSPSGTVSSDTQYF. The CDR3 DNA sequence: TGTGCCAGCTCACCGTCTGGGACAGTTTCTTCAGATACGCAGTATTTT.

The rearrangement joins TRBV5-6 to TRBJ1-5; 8 bases align to TRBD1. Germline V CDR1 and CDR2: SGHDT, YYEEEE. This CDR3 is built from 17 residues. V shed 1 base, J shed 1 base, and the junction held 7 bases outside the gene matches. CDR3 sequence (DNA): TGTGCCAGCAGCTTGTATGCAGGGGGCTTAAGCAATCAGCCCCAGCATTTT. It specifies CASSLYAGGLSNQPQHF.

The chain employs TRBV11-3 and TRBJ2-2, with D unresolved. The V and J ends lost 8 bases and 3 bases respectively, with 7 bases between them. CDR3 length equals 12 residues. CDR1 and CDR2 (germline): SGHNT, YENEEA. This CDR3 reads CASAADTGELFF. In DNA form, the CDR3 reads TGTGCCAGCGCGGCGGACACCGGGGAGCTGTTTTTT.

A single count supports this clone. The chain is built from TRBV5-1 and TRBJ1-2, with 8 nucleotides matching TRBD1. The germline V gene encodes CDR1 SGHRS and CDR2 YFSETQ. V gave up 2 bases and J gave up 4 bases; unmatched junction bases: 7. CDR3 length equals 15 residues. CDR3 loop: CASSFSGQGSYGYTF. In DNA, the CDR3 is TGCGCCAGCAGCTTTTCTGGACAGGGTTCCTATGGCTACACCTTC.

This chain's CDR3 is CASSTGQGVGGYTF. Here the CDR3 DNA reads TGTGCCAGCAGCACTGGACAGGGGGTAGGTGGCTACACCTTC. V and J are TRBV5-4 and TRBJ1-2; 10 bases agree with TRBD1. The junction had 7 bases not matched to a gene; V was cut back by 4 bases and J by 7 bases. This CDR3 region has 14 residues. Per the germline V gene, CDR1 is SGHNT and CDR2 is YYREEE (reference sequence).

The chain carries TRBV6-6 and TRBJ2-7; 7 bases align to TRBD2. CDR1 is MNHNY, CDR2 SVGAGI, per germline (reference sequence). V dropped 6 bases and J dropped 0; count of bases not matched to a gene: 8. The CDR3 sequence is 15 residues long. As DNA, the CDR3 is TGTGCCAGCAGACCAGGAAGGACTAGCTCCTACGAGCAGTACTTC. Protein product: CASRPGRTSSYEQYF.

This sequence joins TRBV6-1 and TRBJ1-2, with a weak D call TRBD1 (6 bases). CDR3 size: 14 residues. Germline CDR1 is MNHNS and CDR2 is SASEGT. The germline V and J ends were trimmed by 6 bases and 6 bases, with 17 bases remaining between them. CDR3 DNA sequence: TGTGCCAGCAGCCGAGACAGGTTGGTGCATGGCTACACCTTC. Translated: CASSRDRLVHGYTF.